The next 21 T cell receptor beta chains were all read from a single sample in a study of regulatory T cells in long-lasting Graves disease. Libraries of TCR beta came from iRepertoire HTBI primers plus Arm-PCR of CDR3 regions. TCRdb itself ran the multiplex PCR reads through MiXCR, one entry per CDR3 protein. Of over 200,000 distinct CDR3 sequences listed, approximately 20% are singletons. Time point of the sample: newly diagnosed GD, antithyroid drugs for less than 3 months. Following extraction of RNA from PBMCs, that RNA was used to make the TCR library. Specimen: peripheral blood mononuclear cells (PBMCs), collected at new diagnosis, from a patient treated with antithyroid drugs. The receptors shown here come from a female donor with Graves disease.

This clonotype was found many times. This sequence joins TRBV7-9 and TRBJ2-3; 8 nucleotides match TRBD2. Germline assignment: CDR1 SEHNR and CDR2 FQNEAQ (reference sequence). The ends lost 5 bases at V and 0 bases at J; junction bases unmatched: 7. CDR3 length equals 16 residues. DNA of the CDR3: TGTGCCAGCAGCCCGCCAGAGCGGGAGAGCACAGATACGCAGTATTTT. Encoded protein: CASSPPERESTDTQYF.

This chain links TRBV19 with TRBJ1-1; no clear D. CDR3 size: 15 residues. Germline V lookup: CDR1 LNHDA, CDR2 SQIVND (reference sequence). V gave up 5 bases and J gave up 2 bases, with 15 bases separating them. Here the CDR3 reads CASSPGWRANTEAFF. CDR3 nucleotide sequence: TGTGCCAGTAGTCCAGGTTGGAGGGCAAACACTGAAGCTTTCTTT.

This clonotype has a handful of counts. The rearrangement joins TRBV5-1 to TRBJ2-1; 8 bases are a match to TRBD2. The CDR3 has 16 amino acids. CDR1 is SGHRS and CDR2 is YFSETQ in the germline V gene. V was clipped by 0 bases and J by 6 bases; unmatched bases: 8. CDR3 amino acids: CASSLASNGRGNEQFF. The CDR3 bases are TGCGCCAGCAGCTTGGCCTCTAACGGGAGGGGCAATGAGCAGTTCTTC.

The chain has TRBV19 and TRBJ1-2; D may be TRBD1 (6 bases). The germline gives CDR1 LNHDA, CDR2 SQIVND (reference sequence). The CDR3 consists of 12 residues. With 9 bases removed from V and 4 bases from J, the gap between germline ends came to 12 bases. This chain's CDR3 is CASEQGLYGYTF. CDR3 bases: TGTGCCAGCGAACAGGGTCTCTATGGCTACACCTTC.

The sample holds many counts of this clonotype. V usage is TRBV19 and J usage is TRBJ2-7; 9 bases are shared with TRBD2. This CDR3 has 16 residues. Germline V CDR1 and CDR2: LNHDA, SQIVND (reference sequence). The junction had 13 bases not matched to a gene; V was cut back by 4 bases and J by 6 bases. The CDR3 protein is CASSRSGRTSVGEQYF. The CDR3 nucleotides are TGTGCCAGTAGTAGGAGCGGGAGGACTTCGGTCGGCGAGCAGTACTTC.

In its sample, this clonotype was seen many times. At one end, the junction sequence differs from germline, possibly due to a read error. The chain joins TRBV5-1 to TRBJ2-4; D not resolved. CDR3 length: 15 amino acids. Germline values: CDR1 SGHRS, CDR2 YFSETQ. This CDR3 is CASSLEGEAKNIQYF. DNA of the CDR3: TGTGCCAGCAGCTTGGAAGGAGAAGCCAAAAACATTCAGTACTTC.

The table lists this clonotype with many counts. The chain links TRBV7-9 to TRBJ2-3, with 9 positions matching TRBD2. The CDR3 loop spans 17 amino acids. From germline, CDR1 is SEHNR and CDR2 FQNEAQ (reference sequence). V shed 5 bases, J shed 1 base, and the junction held 10 bases outside the gene matches. The CDR3 region has the DNA TGTGCCAGCAGCCCCGCCGTTGCGGGAGGGGGCACAGATACGCAGTATTTT. Protein product: CASSPAVAGGGTDTQYF.

This rearrangement joins TRBV19 to TRBJ1-2, with D possibly being TRBD1 (6 bases). This CDR3 region has 13 residues. The germline V gene has CDR1 LNHDA and CDR2 SQIVND (reference sequence). Trimming shortened V by 3 bases and J by 7 bases, and 12 bases separated the two germline ends. The CDR3 loop is CASSMTGAGGYTF. CDR3 coding DNA: TGTGCCAGTAGTATGACAGGAGCGGGTGGCTACACCTTC.

A few counts support this clonotype. This clone may be a read error of a much larger clone one base away. The rearrangement joins TRBV20-1 to TRBJ1-2; possibly TRBD1 for D (5 bases). Germline V gene data show CDR1 as DFQATT and CDR2 as SNEGSKA (reference sequence). The V end lost 1 base, the J end lost 4 bases, and 16 bases lay between the germline ends. This CDR3 region has 15 residues. The CDR3 DNA follows: TGCAGTGCTAGAGTCTTGGGGGGAAAGGGCTATGGCTACACCTTC. This translates into CSARVLGGKGYGYTF.

Comment on this clonotype: A much larger clone differs from this one at a single base, so this may be a read error. The chain couples TRBV7-2 to TRBJ1-6, with unresolved D. Trimming pared 7 bases from V and 9 bases from J, leaving 16 bases between. The CDR3 covers 14 residues. The germline gives CDR1 SGHTA, CDR2 FQGNSA. CDR3 DNA sequence: TGTGCCAGCACCGCAGACCTTTCGGGTTCACCCCTCCACTTT. Translation gives CASTADLSGSPLHF.

About this clonotype itself: A read error may explain this, as a much larger clone is one base away. J is TRBJ1-1 and V is TRBV6-1; a possible D gene is TRBD1 (5 bases). The germline V gene has CDR1 MNHNS and CDR2 SASEGT. CDR3 size: 14 residues. Trimming left V 4 bases short and J 1 base short, with 10 bases between. CDR3 amino acids: CASSAGGTNTEAFF. The CDR3 region has the DNA TGTGCCAGCAGTGCTGGGGGAACGAACACTGAAGCTTTCTTT.

The chain employs TRBV15 and TRBJ1-5; no firm D call. The V end lost 0 bases, the J end lost 6 bases, and 9 bases lay between the germline ends. The CDR3 has 14 residues. Germline V gene lookup returns CDR1 LNHNV and CDR2 YYDKDF (reference sequence). This CDR3 is CATSRDVGVQPQHF. In DNA form, the CDR3 reads TGTGCCACCAGCAGAGATGTAGGAGTTCAGCCCCAGCATTTT.

This clonotype was recorded at least ten times. The chain uses TRBV28 and TRBJ1-2; D ambiguous. Per germline, CDR1 MDHEN and CDR2 SYDVKM. There are 13 residues in the CDR3. V shed 6 bases and J shed 0 bases, with 8 bases lying between them. CDR3 nucleotides: TGTGCCAGCAGAACCCGCCCTAACTATGGCTACACCTTC. Protein: CASRTRPNYGYTF.

This clonotype has at least ten counts. The J gene is TRBJ2-1, the V gene TRBV4-1; D is uncertain. Germline CDR1 MGHRA, CDR2 YSYEKL. The CDR3 length is 14 residues. Trimming pared 0 bases from V and 9 bases from J, leaving 12 bases between. In nucleotides, the CDR3 is TGCGCCAGCAGCCAAGAGCCCAGCTGGGGTGAGCAGTTCTTC. It translates to CASSQEPSWGEQFF.

This clonotype has a handful of counts. The chain employs TRBV11-2 and TRBJ2-3, with 7 bases matching TRBD2. The germline gives CDR1 SGHAT, CDR2 FQNNGV. The CDR3 covers 16 residues. V shed 3 bases, J shed 0 bases, and the junction held 6 bases outside the gene matches. CDR3 amino acids: CASSLVLAASTDTQYF. The CDR3 nucleotides are TGTGCCAGCAGCTTGGTTCTAGCGGCTAGCACAGATACGCAGTATTTT.

This clonotype was counted at least ten times. The V gene is TRBV5-1, the J gene TRBJ2-1, with a possible D match to TRBD1 (8 bases). V gave up 4 bases and J gave up 1 base, with 12 bases separating them. Per germline, CDR1 SGHRS and CDR2 YFSETQ. The CDR3 spans 15 residues. DNA for the CDR3: TGCGCCAGCAGCCCACAGGGGGGGTCCTACAATGAGCAGTTCTTC. Protein product: CASSPQGGSYNEQFF.

This clonotype was picked up a small number of times. This chain links TRBV6-5 with TRBJ1-3, with 7 positions matching TRBD1. The V gene's germline CDR1 is MNHEY and CDR2 SVGAGI. This CDR3 contains 15 residues. V was pared by 3 bases and J by 4 bases, with 6 bases of the junction left unmatched. This chain's CDR3 is CASSYTGDGGNTIYF. CDR3 DNA sequence: TGTGCCAGCAGTTATACAGGGGATGGAGGAAACACCATATATTTT.

With regard to this clonotype: The DNA is left out, because the CDR3 cannot be placed on it with certainty; the CDR3 is given as TCRdb lists it. The rearrangement links TRBV28 to TRBJ2-2; the table's D call of TRBD1 was not tested on the DNA. Germline-derived CDR1 and CDR2 are MDHEN and SYDVKM. Counting both end residues, the CDR3 totals 23 amino acids. The CDR3 loop reads CASSFSPLSYEQYFGPGTGELFF.

Ten or more counts support this clonotype. This sequence joins TRBV7-2 and TRBJ2-4; TRBD1 aligns across 9 bases. CDR3 length equals 16 residues. After removal of 3 bases from V and 2 bases from J, the junction contained 5 bases not matched to a gene. Germline V gene lookup returns CDR1 SGHTA and CDR2 FQGNSA. The CDR3 DNA reads as TGTGCCAGCAGCTTCACAGGGGGCGGGTCCAAAAACATTCAGTACTTC. Protein: CASSFTGGGSKNIQYF.

Comments on this clonotype: A read error is likely here: a far larger clone is one base away. The chain employs TRBV11-3 and TRBJ2-7; 14 bases are a match to TRBD2. The V gene end was trimmed by 4 bases and the J gene end by 7 bases; junction bases not matched to a gene: 6. The germline V gene encodes CDR1 SGHNT and CDR2 YENEEA. This CDR3 has 15 residues. CDR3: CASSSTSGRAGEQYF. Here the CDR3 DNA reads TGTGCCAGCAGCTCGACTAGCGGGAGGGCGGGTGAGCAGTACTTC.

The chain links TRBV20-1 to TRBJ1-4; 9 nucleotides agree with TRBD1. Looked up from germline, CDR1 is DFQATT and CDR2 is SNEGSKA (reference sequence). The CDR3 is 13 residues long. The V segment lost 3 bases and the J segment 8 bases; nucleotides outside the gene matches: 4. CDR3 sequence: CSARGQGGEKLFF. In DNA, the CDR3 is TGCAGTGCTAGGGGACAGGGAGGGGAAAAACTGTTTTTT.